This T cell receptor (beta chain) was recorded in a study of shared clonotypes between healthy human individuals. The CDR3 consists of 19 residues. The ends were cut back, 5 bases at V and 0 bases at J, with 25 bases in the middle. Germline V lookup: CDR1 SGHTS, CDR2 YDEGEE. Free of recent acute infections or vaccinations, the donors were healthy HIV-negative adults. Memory CD4+ cells were the fraction left after CD45RA+ naive selection. Original handling: From ImmunoSEQ came sequences covering only the junction and carrying no quality scores, so filtering differed. Clones were read by immunoSEQ multiplex PCR, and TCRdb kept only the in-frame ones, dropping some. That table gives V, J and clone size, and the DNA gave D and trimming. In the table there are 800,000 to 1,200,000 clones, 75% to 80% of which are singletons. Note on this clone: The target antigen is unknown.

Study results and caveats: Genetic and exposure-history diversity was limited by the small donor number.

The TCR was taken from a young man in good health. Some clones in this sample may be carry-over from other donors' samples. The specimen sequenced was memory CD4+ T cells from PBMCs. As for subset: CD45RA-negative fraction. The V gene is TRBV5-8, the J gene TRBJ2-3; D might be TRBD1 (7 bases). The CDR3 DNA is TGTGCCAGCAGTGAGGCGCGGACAGGACTAAGGACTAGCACAGATACGCAGTATTTT. This encodes CASSEARTGLRTSTDTQYF.